The 32 T cell receptor beta chains below come from one sample, sequenced in a study of CD8 T cells in ankylosing spondylitis. General study findings and limits: Within ankylosing spondylitis blood, a TCR beta motif made up of roughly eight highly homologous variants appeared to be characteristic.

No antigen is known for these receptors. TCRdb processed the 5' RACE reads anew with MiXCR; each CDR3 protein has one entry. This sample yields under 250,000 distinct CDR3 sequences, of which 6% to 8% are seen a single time; over 12% belongs to the top ten. The source material was blood, either unsorted or a sorted T cell fraction (not recorded which). The receptors were gathered from a male donor with ankylosing spondylitis.

In its sample, this clonotype was seen many times. The chain joins TRBV6-1 to TRBJ2-1; D is undetermined. This CDR3 spans 16 amino acids. Trimming removed 5 bases at V and 4 bases at J, with 18 bases between. CDR1 and CDR2 (germline): MNHNS, SASEGT. CDR3 amino acids: CASSPSRTRPYNEQFF. DNA of the CDR3: TGTGCCAGCAGTCCGTCCCGGACCCGCCCTTACAATGAGCAGTTCTTC.

This clonotype was found many times. This chain links TRBV19 with TRBJ2-7, with 8 bases lining up with TRBD1. Germline loops: CDR1 LNHDA, CDR2 SQIVND (reference sequence). Trimming at V came to 6 bases and at J to 4 bases, leaving 8 bases not matched to a gene. The CDR3 runs 14 residues. CDR3 amino acids: CASSNRDRGYEQYF. Written as DNA, the CDR3 is TGTGCCAGTAGCAACCGCGACAGGGGTTACGAGCAGTACTTC.

This clonotype was counted many times. V is TRBV7-9 and J is TRBJ2-7, with a possible D match to TRBD2 (6 bases). This CDR3 spans 13 amino acids. The germline V gene has CDR1 SEHNR and CDR2 FQNEAQ (reference sequence). V dropped 2 bases and J dropped 6 bases, with 11 bases sitting between them. The CDR3 sequence: CASSLPQGGEQYF. The CDR3, as DNA: TGTGCCAGCAGCTTACCGCAGGGAGGCGAGCAGTACTTC.

There are many counts of this clonotype. V is TRBV12-3 or TRBV12-4 and J is TRBJ2-5; possibly TRBD1 or TRBD2 for D (6 bases each). The ends were cut back, 4 bases at V and 3 bases at J, with 18 bases in the middle. The CDR3 length is 16 residues. The DNA of the CDR3 is TGTGCCAGCAGTTCTAGCGCCTCAGGGGAGGAAGAGACCCAGTACTTC. This gives the protein CASSSSASGEEETQYF.

This clonotype was observed a few times. The V call is TRBV5-4, the J call TRBJ2-1; D perhaps matches TRBD1 (5 bases). V gave up 4 bases and J gave up 9 bases, with 14 bases separating them. This CDR3 is built from 13 residues. Per germline, CDR1 SGHNT and CDR2 YYREEE (reference sequence). CDR3 sequence: CASSLGQVFEQFF. The CDR3 DNA reads as TGTGCCAGCAGCCTGGGGCAGGTCTTTGAGCAGTTCTTC.

This clonotype was recorded many times. The chain uses TRBV27 and TRBJ1-6; TRBD1 aligns across 12 bases. The CDR3 is made up of 15 amino acids. Germline-derived CDR1 and CDR2 are MNHEY and SMNVEV (reference sequence). Trimming at V came to 6 bases and at J to 9 bases, leaving 6 bases not matched to a gene. Written as DNA, the CDR3 is TGTGCCAGCAGATTAGGGACAGGGGGCTTTTCACCCCTCCACTTT. Translation gives CASRLGTGGFSPLHF.

This clonotype came up many times. This sequence joins TRBV15 and TRBJ2-3, with no clear D. Per germline, CDR1 LNHNV and CDR2 YYDKDF (reference sequence). Between the trimmed V and J ends, which lost 4 bases and 2 bases, there was a span of 16 bases. The CDR3 is 16 amino acids. In DNA, the CDR3 is TGTGCCACCAGCAAAGGGCCCCCCGCTAACACAGATACGCAGTATTTT. It specifies CATSKGPPANTDTQYF. The variable domain in full, with the rest retrieved from reference TRBV15 and TRBJ2-3, is DAMVIQNPRYQVTQFGKPVTLSCSQTLNHNVMYWYQQKSSQAPKLLFHYYDKDFNNEADTPDNFQSRRPNTSFCFLDIRSPGLGDTAMYLCATSKGPPANTDTQYFGPGTRLTVL.

This clonotype was seen ten or more times. The chain recombines TRBV7-8 with TRBJ2-3; D is possibly TRBD1 or TRBD2 (5 bases each). With 3 bases removed from V and 0 bases from J, the gap between germline ends came to 13 bases. This CDR3 region has 16 residues. Germline CDR1 is SGHVS and CDR2 is FQNEAQ. The CDR3 loop is CASSFGTQSSTDTQYF. DNA of the CDR3: TGTGCCAGCAGCTTCGGGACGCAGTCTAGCACAGATACGCAGTATTTT.

This clonotype appeared a few times. CDR3 region: CSVIRQDEGLFF. In DNA, the CDR3 is TGCAGCGTGATCAGACAGGACGAGGGACTGTTTTTT. V usage is TRBV29-1 and J usage is TRBJ1-4, with a tentative D call TRBD1 (6 bases). CDR1 and CDR2 from the germline V gene are SQVTM and ANQGSEA. There are 12 residues in the CDR3. Trimming took 6 bases from V and 13 from J, leaving 18 bases between them.

This clonotype has ten or more counts. V gene TRBV20-1 combines with J gene TRBJ1-2, with 9 bases identical to TRBD1. CDR1 and CDR2 from the germline V gene are DFQATT and SNEGSKA (reference sequence). Losses at the gene ends were 2 bases for V and 4 bases for J; bases not matched to a gene: 2. CDR3 size: 13 residues. This CDR3 reads CSARLTGGYGYTF. CDR3 nucleotide sequence: TGCAGTGCTAGATTGACAGGGGGCTATGGCTACACCTTC.

Ten or more counts support this clonotype. The chain links TRBV6-2 or TRBV6-3 to TRBJ2-1, with 8 bases that match TRBD2. V lost 8 bases to trimming and J lost 4 bases; unmatched junction nucleotides: 4. The CDR3 is 13 residues long. Germline V gives CDR1 MNHEY, CDR2 SVGEGT. CDR3 residues: CASLAGRYNEQFF. DNA for the CDR3: TGTGCCAGCTTAGCGGGAAGATACAATGAGCAGTTCTTC.

This clonotype has ten or more counts. The chain employs TRBV7-9 and TRBJ2-3; 9 nucleotides align to TRBD1. The germline V gene has CDR1 SEHNR and CDR2 FQNEAQ (reference sequence). The V gene end was trimmed by 5 bases and the J gene end by 4 bases; junction bases not matched to a gene: 10. CDR3 length: 16 residues. CDR3 DNA: TGTGCCAGCAGCGTTTCCGGGACAGGGAACCCAGATACGCAGTATTTT. Protein: CASSVSGTGNPDTQYF.

The table lists this clonotype with many counts. The chain joins TRBV7-9 to TRBJ2-1; 7 bases line up with TRBD2. The germline V gene has CDR1 SEHNR and CDR2 FQNEAQ (reference sequence). The junction had 7 bases not matched to a gene; V was cut back by 1 base and J by 1 base. CDR3 size: 17 residues. The CDR3 bases are TGTGCCAGCAGCTTAGTTGGCGGGAGTTTATCCTACAATGAGCAGTTCTTC. This sequence encodes CASSLVGGSLSYNEQFF.

The chain is built from TRBV6-2 or TRBV6-3 and TRBJ2-7, with 9 bases that match TRBD1. Germline V lookup: CDR1 MNHEY, CDR2 SVGEGT. This CDR3 comprises 18 residues. The junction had 16 bases not matched to a gene; V was cut back by 4 bases and J by 3 bases. In nucleotides, the CDR3 is TGTGCCAGCAGTTTTTCTGTACCGGGACAGGGCCCGGGCTACGAGCAGTACTTC. This translates into CASSFSVPGQGPGYEQYF.

This clonotype was counted ten times or more. At one end the junction does not follow the germline gene, possibly because of a read error. The chain is built from TRBV14 and TRBJ2-7; TRBD2 agrees at 7 bases. Germline CDR1 SGHDN, CDR2 FVKESK. This CDR3 comprises 14 residues. The CDR3 loop reads CASGQTWGGNEQYF. CDR3 bases: TGTGCCAGCGGCCAAACGTGGGGGGGAAACGAGCAGTACTTC.

This clonotype was recorded at least ten times. This sequence joins TRBV20-1 and TRBJ2-1; 8 bases agree with TRBD2. The CDR3 spans 14 residues. The junction had 4 bases not matched to a gene; V was cut back by 3 bases and J by 3 bases. In germline, CDR1 is DFQATT, CDR2 SNEGSKA (reference sequence). CDR3 protein: CSARTSVDYNEQFF. In DNA, the CDR3 is TGCAGTGCTAGGACTAGCGTCGACTACAATGAGCAGTTCTTC.

In this sample, this clonotype turned up many times. The J gene is TRBJ1-1, the V gene TRBV2; D call uncertain. In germline, CDR1 is SNHLY, CDR2 FYNNEI. This CDR3 has 14 amino acids. V was shortened by 7 bases and J by 2 bases, with 14 bases between the two germline ends. CDR3 nucleotides: TGTGCCAGCATCGTCCGAGACGTCAACACTGAAGCTTTCTTT. Translation: CASIVRDVNTEAFF. Looking up the rest from reference TRBV2 and TRBJ1-1 gives the full variable domain: EPEVTQTPSHQVTQMGQEVILRCVPISNHLYFYWYRQILGQKVEFLVSFYNNEISEKSEIFDDQFSVERPDGSNFTLKIRSTKLEDSAMYFCASIVRDVNTEAFFGQGTRLTVV.

The sample holds a few counts of this clonotype. This rearrangement joins TRBV4-3 to TRBJ1-4; 9 nucleotides align to TRBD1. With V trimmed by 3 bases and J by 0 bases, 14 bases remained unmatched. This CDR3 spans 20 amino acids. Germline CDR1 and CDR2: LGHNA and YSLEER. For the CDR3, the DNA is TGCGCCAGCAGCCACCTTACAGGGGGCGACTTTTGGGCAACTAATGAAAAACTGTTTTTT. Translation: CASSHLTGGDFWATNEKLFF.

At least ten counts were recorded for this clonotype. The chain employs TRBV20-1 and TRBJ1-1, with D unclear. V was cut by 2 bases and J by 11 bases, with 18 bases left in between. The CDR3 extends over 13 amino acids. CDR1 is DFQATT, CDR2 SNEGSKA, per germline (reference sequence). The DNA of the CDR3 is TGCAGTGCTAGAATCTTTAATTCTGGTGCCGCTTTCTTT. Its protein product is CSARIFNSGAAFF.

This clonotype was recorded at least ten times. The chain couples TRBV12-3 or TRBV12-4 to TRBJ2-2, with D uncertain. The CDR3 has 12 residues. Trimming removed 6 bases at V and 4 bases at J, with 6 bases between. The CDR3 here is CASSFGTGELFF. Written as DNA, the CDR3 is TGTGCCAGCAGCTTCGGCACCGGGGAGCTGTTTTTT.

In this sample, this clonotype turned up a few times. The rearrangement joins TRBV3-1 to TRBJ2-5, with 7 bases aligning to TRBD2. J gave up 0 bases and V 0 bases, and 7 bases lay outside the gene matches. From germline, CDR1 is LGHDT and CDR2 YNNKEL (reference sequence). The CDR3 runs to 17 residues. CDR3 amino acids: CASSQDLPSGDQETQYF. The CDR3 coding sequence is TGTGCCAGCAGCCAAGATCTCCCTAGCGGTGACCAAGAGACCCAGTACTTC.

This clonotype showed up just a few times. V gene TRBV24-1 combines with J gene TRBJ2-1; D is perhaps TRBD1 or TRBD2 (5 bases each). V was cut by 7 bases and J by 4 bases, with 16 bases left in between. There are 15 residues in the CDR3. Germline CDR1 and CDR2: KGHDR and SFDVKD. CDR3: CATSEGTIGYNEQFF. DNA of the CDR3: TGTGCCACCAGCGAGGGGACGATTGGATACAATGAGCAGTTCTTC.

The rearrangement joins TRBV27 to TRBJ2-7; D gene ambiguous. Deletions cut 6 bases from V and 9 bases from J, with 9 bases between. The length of the CDR3 is 10 residues. The germline V gene has CDR1 MNHEY and CDR2 SMNVEV (reference sequence). CDR3 amino acids: CASSPKAQYF. As DNA, the CDR3 is TGTGCCAGCAGCCCCAAAGCGCAGTACTTC.

Ten or more counts support this clonotype. The chain links TRBV3-1 to TRBJ2-1; 8 positions match TRBD2. Germline CDR1 is LGHDT and CDR2 is YNNKEL (reference sequence). This CDR3 is 13 amino acids long. Germline trimming cut 6 bases from V and 6 bases from J; bases unmatched to any gene: 4. CDR3 sequence reads: CASSSGLANEQFF. The CDR3 region has the DNA TGTGCCAGCAGTTCCGGACTAGCCAATGAGCAGTTCTTC.

The sample holds many counts of this clonotype. For the CDR3, the DNA is TGTGCCAGCAGTTTGGGAGGCCAAATCAATGAGCAGTTCTTC. Its protein product is CASSLGGQINEQFF. The gene calls are TRBV12-3 or TRBV12-4 and TRBJ2-1; TRBD2 might be the D (6 bases). This CDR3 is built from 14 residues. Trimming took off 3 bases at V and 6 bases at J, with 12 bases between the two ends.

This clonotype was recorded at least ten times. The CDR3, as DNA: TGTGCCAGCAGTTTGGGGGGTTCGAACTATGGCTACACCTTC. This translates into CASSLGGSNYGYTF. The rearrangement joins TRBV28 to TRBJ1-2; perhaps TRBD1 as D (5 bases). The V gene lost 3 bases and the J gene lost 2 bases, with 10 bases spanning the gap. The germline gives CDR1 MDHEN, CDR2 SYDVKM. The CDR3 runs to 14 residues.

This clonotype was seen only a few times. CDR3 protein: CATRGGLAGLNDEQFF. CDR3 in DNA: TGTGCCACTCGAGGAGGACTAGCGGGGTTAAACGATGAGCAGTTCTTC. The rearrangement links TRBV24-1 to TRBJ2-1; 12 bases match TRBD2. The length of the CDR3 is 16 residues. Germline CDR1 is KGHDR and CDR2 is SFDVKD. With 10 bases clipped from V and 8 bases from J, the junction kept 14 bases outside the gene matches.

This clonotype was seen repeatedly, ten times or more. The chain joins TRBV15 to TRBJ1-2; no clear D. The CDR3 length is 14 residues. Trimming removed 1 base from V and 6 bases from J, with 12 bases in between. Germline-derived CDR1 and CDR2 are LNHNV and YYDKDF (reference sequence). CDR3 amino acids: CATSRVNPDDGYTF. In DNA, the CDR3 is TGTGCCACCAGCAGAGTGAACCCTGACGATGGCTACACCTTC.

The V call is TRBV7-2, the J call TRBJ2-7, with 7 positions matching TRBD2. CDR1 and CDR2 (germline): SGHTA, FQGNSA. The CDR3 totals 14 residues. Trimming removed 1 base from V and 3 bases from J; junction bases left unmatched: 3. The DNA for the CDR3 is TGTGCCAGCAGCTTAGACAGCGGGAACTACGAGCAGTACTTC. Translation gives CASSLDSGNYEQYF.

This chain links TRBV6-5 with TRBJ1-2; possibly TRBD1 for D (5 bases). The CDR3 is made up of 14 amino acids. Trimming stripped 2 bases from V and 8 bases from J, with 15 bases between. Germline V gene data show CDR1 as MNHEY and CDR2 as SVGAGI. The CDR3 sequence is CASSYGEGHTGYTF. In DNA, the CDR3 is TGTGCCAGCAGTTACGGTGAGGGGCACACCGGCTACACCTTC.

This clonotype has a single count. This may arise from a read error, as a much more abundant clone is one base away. This is likely a read error, given that the CDR3 carries no conserved phenylalanine or tryptophan at its end. V gene TRBV24-1 combines with J gene TRBJ2-2; D remains ambiguous. CDR1 KGHDR and CDR2 SFDVKD come from the germline V gene. Trimming pared 9 bases from V and 4 bases from J, leaving 14 bases between. The CDR3 is 14 amino acids. The CDR3 DNA reads as TGTGCCACCCACCCAGGAAGTTCCACCGGGGAGCTGTTTCTT. Translating it yields CATHPGSSTGELFL.

There are many counts of this clonotype. This chain joins TRBV27 and TRBJ1-1; a possible D gene is TRBD1 (6 bases). There are 16 residues in the CDR3. V lost 5 bases and J lost 3, with 19 bases in between. Per germline, CDR1 MNHEY and CDR2 SMNVEV (reference sequence). The CDR3 reads CASSPRQVGWDTEAFF. The CDR3 nucleotides read TGTGCCAGCAGTCCCCGACAGGTAGGGTGGGACACTGAAGCTTTCTTT.